Detailed here is one TCR beta chain. Its antigen remains undetermined. One base away there is no much larger clone; base qualities are not given. This entry is derived from a study of blood T cell repertoires in COVID-19 (dated by TCRdb to 2018 to 2020). The study in broad terms: The collaborator samples originated in the United States, Italy and Spain and spanned the acute and convalescent phases of COVID-19. The samples were drawn from two sources: the first 160 participants of the ongoing ImmuneRACE study, and 1,000 to 1,500 subjects contributed by 6 global collaborators. The sample metadata nearly always contained a de-identified subject ID, COVID-19 status, age in years and sex. Where available, HLA class I and class II types were taken from metadata supplied by the sample provider and were not determined by assay-based typing. The material from the prospective study consisted of cDNA or gDNA derived from T cells, B-cell-depleted T cells, or PBMCs. Deeply sampled blood TCRbeta repertoires from subjects exposed to, actively infected with, or recovered from COVID-19 were included in the dataset. The repertoires were released in a freely available public database intended as a resource for research on the immune response to SARS-CoV-2. What the study reported, not specific to this receptor: How much clinical and demographic metadata was included differed by source and by participant, and the metadata was provided uncurated.

Each collaborating institution followed its own protocols to collect whole blood in K2EDTA tubes. For TCRbeta analysis, collaborators shipped samples as frozen whole blood, isolated PBMCs, or DNA extracted from either of those sample types. The CDR3 measures 14 amino acids from cysteine to phenylalanine. The only DNA kept is the CDR3, 42 bases in frame from the first base. V is cut by 0 bases and J by 3 bases, and the space between the germline ends is 9 bases. The germline V gene yields SGHVS for CDR1 and FNYEAQ for CDR2. TCRbeta CDR3 regions were amplified from genomic DNA by means of the immunoSEQ Assay, a bias-controlled multiplex PCR. The authors processed their data as follows. Nucleated cell counts per sample were estimated from amplification of reference gene primers within the assay. To quantify the absolute abundance of each unique TCRbeta CDR3 rearrangement, sequence reads were collapsed and filtered. For each sample, productive Simpson clonality was calculated as the square root of Simpson's diversity index across productive rearrangements. TCRdb took over this immuneACCESS table, retaining in-frame rearrangements with V and J assigned. Such tables are incomplete; in checked studies, under half of the missing clones stem from an unresolved V gene, and the remainder is unexplained. Clonal size and the V and J genes are those of that table, whereas D and trimming came from the DNA. This sample holds 100,000 to 120,000 clones; about 80% were observed only once. Of the sample, roughly 16% falls within the top ten clones.

The clonotype originates from a woman of 80 years or more with active or convalescent COVID-19. The sequencing sample was made of peripheral blood. The V and J segments used are TRBV7-6 and TRBJ2-7; TRBD2 is perhaps the D gene, given 5 matching bases. The CDR3 region: CASSLAAVGYEQYF. The bases read TGTGCCAGCAGCTTAGCAGCGGTAGGCTACGAGCAGTACTTC. The variable domain in full, with residues beyond the CDR3 obtained from the reference TRBV7-6 and TRBJ2-7 genes, is GAGVSQSPRYKVTKRGQDVALRCDPISGHVSLYWYRQALGQGPEFLTYFNYEAQQDKSGLPNDRFSAERPEGSISTLTIQRTEQRDSAMYRCASSLAAVGYEQYFGPGTRLTVT.